Listed below are T cell receptor beta chains from one sample, sequenced in a study of blood T cells in healthy people across ages. TCRdb called the 5' RACE reads again in MiXCR, with one record for every CDR3 protein. Among about 680,000 distinct CDR3 sequences listed, around half were seen once. What was sequenced was blood. Receptors originate from a woman in her fifties or sixties in good health. The conserved cysteine and the conserved F or W are not part of the CDR3 here. Each record gives: J gene, D gene, clone size, V gene, CDR3 protein. The D gene is left open where the match is weak. Size is omitted from some rows. Given values are once, few, many or a class for expanded clones.

j_call: TRBJ2-1; d_call: NA; clone_size: few; v_call: TRBV9; cdr3_aa: ASSVEQDAYNEQF
j_call: TRBJ2-1; d_call: NA; clone_size: NA; v_call: TRBV27; cdr3_aa: ASTLGGPRYNEQF
j_call: TRBJ2-1; d_call: NA; clone_size: NA; v_call: TRBV20-1; cdr3_aa: SADGGLAMRDEQF
j_call: TRBJ2-7; d_call: NA; clone_size: NA; v_call: TRBV12-3/TRBV12-4; cdr3_aa: ASSPRGTDQQY
j_call: TRBJ1-2; d_call: NA; clone_size: NA; v_call: TRBV28; cdr3_aa: ASSLWGGHYGYT
j_call: TRBJ2-7; d_call: NA; clone_size: NA; v_call: TRBV7-2; cdr3_aa: ASSLEDREGYEQY
j_call: TRBJ1-2; d_call: TRBD1; clone_size: once; v_call: TRBV6-5; cdr3_aa: ASSYGDRGHYGYT
j_call: NA; d_call: TRBD1; clone_size: NA; v_call: TRBV7-9; cdr3_aa: ASNRDRGYEQY
j_call: TRBJ1-2; d_call: NA; clone_size: NA; v_call: TRBV18; cdr3_aa: ASSPPSARANYGYT
j_call: TRBJ1-4; d_call: NA; clone_size: NA; v_call: TRBV2; cdr3_aa: ASSENTAGIEKLF
j_call: TRBJ2-3; d_call: TRBD1; clone_size: few; v_call: TRBV4-2; cdr3_aa: ASSQAYRGSDTQY
j_call: TRBJ1-1; d_call: NA; clone_size: NA; v_call: TRBV6-2/TRBV6-3; cdr3_aa: ASSDRRITEAF
j_call: TRBJ2-4; d_call: NA; clone_size: few; v_call: TRBV27; cdr3_aa: ARNPCRIQY